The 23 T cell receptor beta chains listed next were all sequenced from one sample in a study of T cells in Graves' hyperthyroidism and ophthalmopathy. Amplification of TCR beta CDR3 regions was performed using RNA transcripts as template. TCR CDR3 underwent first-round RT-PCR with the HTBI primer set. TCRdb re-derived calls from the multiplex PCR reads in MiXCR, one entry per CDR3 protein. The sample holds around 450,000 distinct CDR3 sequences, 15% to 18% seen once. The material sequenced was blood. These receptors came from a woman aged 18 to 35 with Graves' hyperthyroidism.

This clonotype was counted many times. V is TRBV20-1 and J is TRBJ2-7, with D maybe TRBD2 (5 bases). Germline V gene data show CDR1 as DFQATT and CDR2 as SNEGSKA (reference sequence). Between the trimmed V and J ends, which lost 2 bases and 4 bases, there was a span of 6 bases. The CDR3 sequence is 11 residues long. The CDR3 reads CSARRGYEQYF. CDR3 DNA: TGCAGTGCTAGACGGGGTTACGAGCAGTACTTC.

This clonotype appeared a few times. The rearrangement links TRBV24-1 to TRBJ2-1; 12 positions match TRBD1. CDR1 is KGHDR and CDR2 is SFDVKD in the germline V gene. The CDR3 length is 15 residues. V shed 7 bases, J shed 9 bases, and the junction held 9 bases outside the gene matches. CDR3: CATSRDRGRLAEQFF. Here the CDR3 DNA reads TGTGCCACCAGCCGGGACAGGGGGCGTTTAGCTGAGCAGTTCTTC.

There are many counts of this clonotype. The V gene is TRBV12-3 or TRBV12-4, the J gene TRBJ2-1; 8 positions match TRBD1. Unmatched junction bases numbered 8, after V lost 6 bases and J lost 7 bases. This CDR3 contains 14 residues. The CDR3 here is CASSQGAWLNEQFF. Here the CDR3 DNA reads TGTGCCAGCAGCCAGGGGGCGTGGTTGAATGAGCAGTTCTTC.

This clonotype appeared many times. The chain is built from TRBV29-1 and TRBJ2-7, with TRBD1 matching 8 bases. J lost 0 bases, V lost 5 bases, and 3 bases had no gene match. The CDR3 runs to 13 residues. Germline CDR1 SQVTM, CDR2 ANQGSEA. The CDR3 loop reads CSVRTGSSYEQYF. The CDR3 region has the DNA TGCAGCGTTCGGACAGGGAGCTCCTACGAGCAGTACTTC.

The CDR3 region has the DNA TGTGCCGGGACGACTAGCGGGGGGACCACCGGGGAGCTGTTTTTT. Protein sequence: CAGTTSGGTTGELFF. This chain joins TRBV7-6 and TRBJ2-2; 13 positions match TRBD2. This CDR3 is 15 amino acids long. Germline assignment: CDR1 SGHVS and CDR2 FNYEAQ. The junction had 7 bases not matched to a gene; V was cut back by 11 bases and J by 4 bases.

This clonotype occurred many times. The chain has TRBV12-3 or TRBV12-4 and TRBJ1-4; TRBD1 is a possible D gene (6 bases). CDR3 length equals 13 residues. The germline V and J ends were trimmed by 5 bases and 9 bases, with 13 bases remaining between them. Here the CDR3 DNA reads TGTGCCAGCAGTCGAAGGGACACGAAAAAACTGTTTTTT. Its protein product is CASSRRDTKKLFF.

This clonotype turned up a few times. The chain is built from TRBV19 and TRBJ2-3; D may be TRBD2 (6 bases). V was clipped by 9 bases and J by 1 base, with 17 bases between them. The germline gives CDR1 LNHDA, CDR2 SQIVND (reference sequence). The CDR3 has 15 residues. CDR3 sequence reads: CARLPGRGGTDTQYF. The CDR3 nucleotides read TGTGCCAGACTACCCGGGCGGGGAGGCACAGATACGCAGTATTTT. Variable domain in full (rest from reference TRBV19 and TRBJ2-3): DGGITQSPKYLFRKEGQNVTLSCEQNLNHDAMYWYRQDPGQGLRLIYYSQIVNDFQKGDIAEGYSVSREKKESFPLTVTSAQKNPTAFYLCARLPGRGGTDTQYFGPGTRLTVL.

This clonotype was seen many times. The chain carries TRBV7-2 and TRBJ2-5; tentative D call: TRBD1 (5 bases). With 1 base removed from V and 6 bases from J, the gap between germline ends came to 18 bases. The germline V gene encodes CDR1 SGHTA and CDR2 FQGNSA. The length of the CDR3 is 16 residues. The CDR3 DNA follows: TGTGCCAGCAGCTTAGACGGCAGGGTTGGAGATCAGACCCAGTACTTC. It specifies CASSLDGRVGDQTQYF.

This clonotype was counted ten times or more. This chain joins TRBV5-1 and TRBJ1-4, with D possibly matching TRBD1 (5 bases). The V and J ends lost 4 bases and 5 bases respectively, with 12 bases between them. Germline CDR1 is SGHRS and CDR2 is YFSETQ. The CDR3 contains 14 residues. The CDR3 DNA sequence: TGCGCCAGCAGCACGGGACTGTTAAATGAAAAACTGTTTTTT. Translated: CASSTGLLNEKLFF.

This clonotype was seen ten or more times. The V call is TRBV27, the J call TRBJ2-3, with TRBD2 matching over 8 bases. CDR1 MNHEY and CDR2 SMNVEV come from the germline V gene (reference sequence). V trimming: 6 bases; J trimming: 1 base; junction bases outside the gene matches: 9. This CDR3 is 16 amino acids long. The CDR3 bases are TGTGCCAGCAGCCTTCGCGGAGCGGGGGGCACAGATACGCAGTATTTT. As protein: CASSLRGAGGTDTQYF.

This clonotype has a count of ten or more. Here the CDR3 DNA reads TGTGCCAGCAGCCCAGCCCCAGGGGCAGTTGGCTATGGCTACACCTTC. Its protein is CASSPAPGAVGYGYTF. This chain joins TRBV7-2 and TRBJ1-2; tentative D call: TRBD1 (6 bases). Trimming stripped 5 bases from V and 4 bases from J, with 20 bases between. This CDR3 contains 16 residues. Germline V CDR1 and CDR2: SGHTA, FQGNSA. The full variable domain, in which reference TRBV7-2 and TRBJ1-2 provide the parts outside the CDR3, is GAGVSQSPSNKVTEKGKDVELRCDPISGHTALYWYRQSLGQGLEFLIYFQGNSAPDKSGLPSDRFSAERTGGSVSTLTIQRTQQEDSAVYLCASSPAPGAVGYGYTFGSGTRLTVV.

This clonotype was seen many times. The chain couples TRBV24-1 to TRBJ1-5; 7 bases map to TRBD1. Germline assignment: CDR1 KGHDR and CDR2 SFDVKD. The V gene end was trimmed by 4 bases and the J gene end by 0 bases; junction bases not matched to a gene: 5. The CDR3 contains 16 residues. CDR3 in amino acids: CATSDKNRGSNQPQHF. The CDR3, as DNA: TGTGCCACCAGTGACAAAAACAGGGGTAGCAATCAGCCCCAGCATTTT.

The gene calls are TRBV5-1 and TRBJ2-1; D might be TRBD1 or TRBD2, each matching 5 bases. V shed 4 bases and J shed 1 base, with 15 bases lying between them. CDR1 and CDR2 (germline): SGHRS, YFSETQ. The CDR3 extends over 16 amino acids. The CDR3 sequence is CASSGGLGRSYNEQFF. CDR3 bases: TGCGCCAGCAGCGGGGGATTAGGTAGGTCCTACAATGAGCAGTTCTTC.

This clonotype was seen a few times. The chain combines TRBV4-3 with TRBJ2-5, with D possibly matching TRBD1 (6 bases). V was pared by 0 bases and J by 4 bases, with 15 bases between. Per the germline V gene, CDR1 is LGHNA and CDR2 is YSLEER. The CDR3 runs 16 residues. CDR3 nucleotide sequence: TGCGCCAGCAGCCAAGATCTTTGGGGGCTCGGAGAGACCCAGTACTTC. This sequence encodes CASSQDLWGLGETQYF.

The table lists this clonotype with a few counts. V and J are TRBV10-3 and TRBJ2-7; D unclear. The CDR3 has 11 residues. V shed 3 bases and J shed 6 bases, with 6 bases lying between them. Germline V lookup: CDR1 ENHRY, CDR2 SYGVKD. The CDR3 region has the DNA TGTGCCATCAGTGATCATCTCGAGCAGTACTTC. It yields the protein CAISDHLEQYF.

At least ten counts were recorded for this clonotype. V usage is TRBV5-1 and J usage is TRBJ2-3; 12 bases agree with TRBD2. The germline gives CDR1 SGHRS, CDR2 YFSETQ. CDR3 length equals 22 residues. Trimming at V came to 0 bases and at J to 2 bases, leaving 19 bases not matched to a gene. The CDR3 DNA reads TGCGCCAGCAGCTTGGAAGGGGTCAGACCGGGACTAGCGGGTCACCACACAGATACGCAGTATTTT. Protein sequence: CASSLEGVRPGLAGHHTDTQYF. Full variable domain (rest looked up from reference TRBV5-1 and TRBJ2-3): KAGVTQTPRYLIKTRGQQVTLSCSPISGHRSVSWYQQTPGQGLQFLFEYFSETQRNKGNFPGRFSGRQFSNSRSEMNVSTLELGDSALYLCASSLEGVRPGLAGHHTDTQYFGPGTRLTVL.

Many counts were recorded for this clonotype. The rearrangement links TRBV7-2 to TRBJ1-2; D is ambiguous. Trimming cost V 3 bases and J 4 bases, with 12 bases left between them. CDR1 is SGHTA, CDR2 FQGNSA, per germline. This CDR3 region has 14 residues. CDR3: CASSLVQAFYGYTF. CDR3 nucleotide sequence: TGTGCCAGCAGCTTGGTTCAAGCCTTCTATGGCTACACCTTC.

The CDR3 nucleotides read TGTGCCAGCAGTGCCCGACCCGACAGGCTTGATTCACCCCTCCACTTT. This codes for CASSARPDRLDSPLHF. This sequence joins TRBV25-1 and TRBJ1-6; possible D gene TRBD1, 6 bases. This CDR3 has 16 residues. The V end lost 4 bases, the J end lost 8 bases, and 18 bases lay between the germline ends. The germline gives CDR1 MGHDK, CDR2 SYGVNS.

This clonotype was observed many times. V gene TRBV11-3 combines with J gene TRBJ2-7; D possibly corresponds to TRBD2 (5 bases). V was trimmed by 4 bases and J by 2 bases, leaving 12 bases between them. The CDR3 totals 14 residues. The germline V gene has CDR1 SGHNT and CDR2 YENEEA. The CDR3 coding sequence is TGTGCCAGCAGCTCGTCAGAGCGGCCCTACGAGCAGTACTTC. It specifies CASSSSERPYEQYF.

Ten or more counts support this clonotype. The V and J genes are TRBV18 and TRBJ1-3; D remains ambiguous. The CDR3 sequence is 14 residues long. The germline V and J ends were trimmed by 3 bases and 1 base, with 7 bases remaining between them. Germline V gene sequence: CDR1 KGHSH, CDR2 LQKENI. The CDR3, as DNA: TGTGCCAGCTCACCGGGGATTTCTGGAAACACCATATATTTT. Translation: CASSPGISGNTIYF.

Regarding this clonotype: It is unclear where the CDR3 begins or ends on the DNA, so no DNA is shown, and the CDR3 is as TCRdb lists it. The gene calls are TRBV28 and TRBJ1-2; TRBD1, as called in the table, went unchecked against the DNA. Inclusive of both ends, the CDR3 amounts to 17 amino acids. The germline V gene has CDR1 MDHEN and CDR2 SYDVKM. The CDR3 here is CASSSSIRDRDNYGYTF.

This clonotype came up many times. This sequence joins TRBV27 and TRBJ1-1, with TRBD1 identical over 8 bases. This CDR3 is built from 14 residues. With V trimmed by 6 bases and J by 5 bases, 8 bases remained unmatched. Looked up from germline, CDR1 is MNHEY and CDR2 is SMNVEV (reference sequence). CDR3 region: CASSPGQGWTEAFF. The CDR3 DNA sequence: TGTGCCAGCAGCCCAGGACAGGGATGGACTGAAGCTTTCTTT.

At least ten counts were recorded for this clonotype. The chain's CDR3 is CASSLVLDATNEKLFF. Here the CDR3 DNA reads TGCGCCAGCAGCCTCGTACTAGATGCAACTAATGAAAAACTGTTTTTT. The chain employs TRBV5-1 and TRBJ1-4; no definite D call. Germline V gives CDR1 SGHRS, CDR2 YFSETQ. Trimming pared 4 bases from V and 0 bases from J, leaving 13 bases between. This CDR3 has 16 residues.